The 18 T cell receptor beta chains listed next were all sequenced from one sample in a study of blood T cell repertoires in COVID-19 (dated by TCRdb to 2018 to 2021). The library was made by the immunoSEQ multiplex PCR assay. The table comes from immuneACCESS by way of TCRdb, which keeps in-frame sequences with V and J called. Part of the clones is missing from these tables; in studies checked, under half for an unresolved V gene and the rest for unknown reasons. For this sample the table gives 160,000 or so clones, of which approximately 90% were detected only once. About 2% of the sample goes to the ten largest clones. The sample taken for sequencing was peripheral blood. The receptors originated from a man between 18 and 35 years old with acute or convalescent COVID-19.

The DNA for the CDR3 is TGTGCCAGCAGCGTAGGGTCGGGCACCGGGGAGCTGTTTTTT. Translation gives CASSVGSGTGELFF. This chain joins TRBV9 and TRBJ2-2, with unresolved D. CDR3 length: 14 residues. Germline-derived CDR1 and CDR2 are SGDLS and YYNGEE. V was cut by 0 bases and J by 4 bases, with 7 bases left in between.

The J gene is TRBJ1-1, the V gene TRBV7-9; possible D gene TRBD1, 6 bases. This CDR3 has 12 amino acids. Germline V gene sequence: CDR1 SEHNR, CDR2 FQNEAQ (reference sequence). Trimming cost V 4 bases and J 7 bases, with 10 bases left between them. CDR3 in amino acids: CASSYREIEAFF. The CDR3 region has the DNA TGTGCCAGCAGCTACAGGGAGATTGAAGCTTTCTTT. Full variable domain (missing parts from reference TRBV7-9 and TRBJ1-1): DTGVSQNPRHKITKRGQNVTFRCDPISEHNRLYWYRQTLGQGPEFLTYFQNEAQLEKSRLLSDRFSAERPKGSFSTLEIQRTEQGDSAMYLCASSYREIEAFFGQGTRLTVV.

This clone has only one observation. The chain is built from TRBV27 and TRBJ1-1; the match to TRBD1 covers 7 bases. Germline values: CDR1 MNHEY, CDR2 SMNVEV (reference sequence). The ends lost 8 bases at V and 1 base at J; junction bases unmatched: 7. This CDR3 is 14 amino acids long. The CDR3 sequence: CASRYRGENTEAFF. CDR3 in DNA: TGTGCCAGCCGATACAGGGGAGAGAACACTGAAGCTTTCTTT.

The chain carries TRBV19 and TRBJ1-4; 9 bases map to TRBD1. V trimming: 8 bases; J trimming: 7 bases; junction bases outside the gene matches: 5. Germline CDR1 is LNHDA and CDR2 is SQIVND (reference sequence). This CDR3 is 13 amino acids long. Here the CDR3 reads CASGQGSSEKLFF. The CDR3 DNA sequence: TGTGCCAGTGGACAGGGGAGTAGTGAAAAACTGTTTTTT.

The chain joins TRBV7-9 to TRBJ1-6, with TRBD1 as a possible D gene (6 bases). This CDR3 contains 16 residues. Looked up from germline, CDR1 is SEHNR and CDR2 is FQNEAQ (reference sequence). V shed 5 bases and J shed 6 bases, with 17 bases lying between them. The CDR3 loop is CASSPGQNRVNSPLHF. The DNA of the CDR3 is TGTGCCAGCAGCCCCGGGCAAAACAGGGTTAATTCACCCCTCCACTTT.

This chain connects TRBV5-1 to TRBJ2-1, with TRBD2 matching 7 bases. Germline CDR1 is SGHRS and CDR2 is YFSETQ. Germline trimming cut 0 bases from V and 3 bases from J; bases unmatched to any gene: 3. The CDR3 has 15 residues. The CDR3 sequence is CASSLEGGSYNEQFF. The CDR3 DNA reads as TGCGCCAGCAGCTTGGAAGGCGGGAGCTACAATGAGCAGTTCTTC. The variable domain in full, with the rest retrieved from reference TRBV5-1 and TRBJ2-1, is KAGVTQTPRYLIKTRGQQVTLSCSPISGHRSVSWYQQTPGQGLQFLFEYFSETQRNKGNFPGRFSGRQFSNSRSEMNVSTLELGDSALYLCASSLEGGSYNEQFFGPGTRLTVL.

This clone appeared once. The rearrangement links TRBV19 to TRBJ1-5, with D maybe TRBD1 (6 bases). The CDR3 length is 14 residues. Germline V lookup: CDR1 LNHDA, CDR2 SQIVND (reference sequence). The V end was cut by 0 bases, the J end by 6 bases, with 9 bases between. This CDR3 is CASSIDRGSQPQHF. For the CDR3, the DNA is TGTGCCAGTAGTATAGACAGGGGTAGTCAGCCCCAGCATTTT.

This chain uses TRBV19 with TRBJ1-1; TRBD1 matches at 8 bases. Germline CDR1 and CDR2: LNHDA and SQIVND (reference sequence). The CDR3 length is 14 residues. V dropped 7 bases and J dropped 3; count of bases not matched to a gene: 7. The CDR3 sequence is CASKDDRGDTEAFF. CDR3 in DNA: TGTGCCAGTAAGGACGACAGGGGAGACACTGAAGCTTTCTTT.

The chain uses TRBV19 and TRBJ2-5, with no clear D. The ends were cut back, 6 bases at V and 4 bases at J, with 24 bases in the middle. Germline loops: CDR1 LNHDA, CDR2 SQIVND (reference sequence). The CDR3 loop spans 17 amino acids. The CDR3 DNA reads as TGTGCCAGTAGCCGACGGCGCGGCGCAAATAATATAGAGACCCAGTACTTC. Its protein product is CASSRRRGANNIETQYF.

V usage is TRBV11-2 and J usage is TRBJ2-7; the D gene is possibly TRBD2 (6 bases). V was trimmed by 4 bases and J by 0 bases, leaving 13 bases between them. Germline V CDR1 and CDR2: SGHAT, FQNNGV. The CDR3 runs 15 residues. Here the CDR3 DNA reads TGTGCCAGCAGCTCACTAGCAGGTATCTCCTACGAGCAGTACTTC. This sequence encodes CASSSLAGISYEQYF.

The gene calls are TRBV12-5 and TRBJ2-7, with a weak D call TRBD2 (6 bases). The V end was cut by 1 base, the J end by 7 bases, with 8 bases between. The CDR3 is made up of 12 amino acids. The germline gives CDR1 LGHNT, CDR2 FRNRAP. This CDR3 is CASGLGRGEQYF. The CDR3 nucleotides read TGTGCTAGTGGTTTGGGCCGGGGGGAGCAGTACTTC.

This clone was observed a single time. The gene calls are TRBV12-3 or TRBV12-4 and TRBJ2-5; no firm D call. V was cut by 1 base and J by 6 bases, with 9 bases left in between. The CDR3 totals 13 residues. The CDR3 coding sequence is TGTGCCAGCAGTTTAGGTTTCACAAAGACCCAGTACTTC. It translates to CASSLGFTKTQYF.

The J gene is TRBJ2-5, the V gene TRBV30; a weak D match, TRBD1 (6 bases). CDR3 length: 14 residues. Germline lookup yields CDR1 GTSNPN and CDR2 SVGIG (reference sequence). Deletions cut 2 bases from V and 1 base from J, with 11 bases between. The CDR3 bases are TGTGCCTGGAGTCCGACAGGTGTCCAAGAGACCCAGTACTTC. Its protein is CAWSPTGVQETQYF.

This clone was picked up one time. The J gene is TRBJ2-7, the V gene TRBV3-1 (or the pseudogene TRBV3-2); no clear D gene. Germline loops: CDR1 LGHDT, CDR2 YNNKEL (reference sequence). Trimming took off 4 bases at V and 0 bases at J, with 4 bases between the two ends. This CDR3 comprises 12 residues. The CDR3 nucleotides are TGTGCCAGCAGCCGAGCCTCCTACGAGCAGTACTTC. Its protein is CASSRASYEQYF.

The chain links TRBV18 to TRBJ2-1; 9 nucleotides line up with TRBD1. Germline V CDR1 and CDR2: KGHSH, LQKENI. Trimming took 6 bases from V and 5 from J; bases not matched to a gene: 2. The length of the CDR3 is 13 residues. CDR3: CASSRDRDNEQFF. In DNA, the CDR3 is TGTGCCAGCTCCAGGGACAGGGACAATGAGCAGTTCTTC.

The chain recombines TRBV19 with TRBJ1-1; a possible D gene is TRBD1 (6 bases). Between the trimmed V and J ends, which lost 4 bases and 2 bases, there was a span of 11 bases. This CDR3 has 14 amino acids. The germline V gene encodes CDR1 LNHDA and CDR2 SQIVND (reference sequence). The CDR3 sequence is CASSNPGANTEAFF. CDR3 in DNA: TGTGCCAGTAGTAATCCAGGGGCAAACACTGAAGCTTTCTTT.

A few counts support this clone. This sample includes further DNA sequences coding for the same CDR3. This chain links TRBV27 with TRBJ1-1, with TRBD1 as a possible D gene (6 bases). Trimming stripped 2 bases from V and 4 bases from J, with 8 bases between. The CDR3 length is 13 residues. The V gene's germline CDR1 is MNHEY and CDR2 SMNVEV (reference sequence). In DNA form, the CDR3 reads TGTGCCAGCAGTTTAAGAGGGGGCACTGAAGCTTTCTTT. Protein sequence: CASSLRGGTEAFF.

The chain joins TRBV5-6 to TRBJ1-1; no definite D call. V was shortened by 1 base and J by 1 base, with 8 bases between the two germline ends. CDR1 and CDR2 from the germline V gene are SGHDT and YYEEEE. This CDR3 is 14 amino acids long. CDR3 residues: CASSLSQSNTEAFF. The CDR3 nucleotides read TGTGCCAGCAGCTTGAGTCAGTCGAACACTGAAGCTTTCTTT.